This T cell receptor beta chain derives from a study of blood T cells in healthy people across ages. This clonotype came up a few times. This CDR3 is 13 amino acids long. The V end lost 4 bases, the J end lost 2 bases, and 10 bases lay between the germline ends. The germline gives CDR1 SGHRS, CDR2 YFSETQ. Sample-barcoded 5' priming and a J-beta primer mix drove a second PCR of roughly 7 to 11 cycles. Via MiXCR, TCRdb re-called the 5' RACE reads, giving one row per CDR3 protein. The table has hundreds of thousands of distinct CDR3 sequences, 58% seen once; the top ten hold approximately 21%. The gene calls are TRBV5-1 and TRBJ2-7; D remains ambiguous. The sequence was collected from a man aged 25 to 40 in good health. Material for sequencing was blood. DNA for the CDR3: TGCGCCAGCAGCCCCGACCGACCCTACGAGCAGTACTTC. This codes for CASSPDRPYEQYF. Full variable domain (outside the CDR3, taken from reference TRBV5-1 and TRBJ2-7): KAGVTQTPRYLIKTRGQQVTLSCSPISGHRSVSWYQQTPGQGLQFLFEYFSETQRNKGNFPGRFSGRQFSNSRSEMNVSTLELGDSALYLCASSPDRPYEQYFGPGTRLTVT.